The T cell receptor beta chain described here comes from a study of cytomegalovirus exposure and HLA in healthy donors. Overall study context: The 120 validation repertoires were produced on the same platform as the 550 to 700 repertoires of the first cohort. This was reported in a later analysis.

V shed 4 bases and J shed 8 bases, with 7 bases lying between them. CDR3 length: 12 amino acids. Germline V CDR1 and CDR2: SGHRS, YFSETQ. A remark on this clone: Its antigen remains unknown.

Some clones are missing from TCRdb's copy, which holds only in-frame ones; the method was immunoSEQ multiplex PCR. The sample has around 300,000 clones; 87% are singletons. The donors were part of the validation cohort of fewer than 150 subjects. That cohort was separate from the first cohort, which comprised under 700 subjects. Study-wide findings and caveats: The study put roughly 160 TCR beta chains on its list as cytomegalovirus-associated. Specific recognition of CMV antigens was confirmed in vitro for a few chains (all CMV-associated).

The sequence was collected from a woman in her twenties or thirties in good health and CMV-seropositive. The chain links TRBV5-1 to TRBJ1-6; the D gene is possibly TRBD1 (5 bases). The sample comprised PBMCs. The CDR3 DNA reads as TGCGCCAGCAGCGGAGGGGATTCACCCCTCCACTTT. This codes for CASSGGDSPLHF.